Below are 29 T cell receptor beta chains sequenced from a single sample in a study of molecular identifiers for immune sequencing clone quantification. TCRdb redid the calling of the PCR reads with MiXCR, one entry per CDR3 protein. The sample holds around 460,000 distinct CDR3 sequences; 20% to 25% are singletons and the top ten take 0.7% to 0.95%. Sequencing input: naive CD8+ T cells from blood, with Jurkat cell RNA spiked in. Subset noted: FACS-sorted CD8+CD4-CCR7+CD45RA+ naive T cells. All receptors come from a human donor in good health. Some libraries in this study had Jurkat cell RNA spiked in.

Many counts were recorded for this clonotype. This chain joins TRBV4-1 and TRBJ1-1; 7 nucleotides line up with TRBD1. Germline V gene data show CDR1 as MGHRA and CDR2 as YSYEKL. Trimming cost V 0 bases and J 0 bases; bases outside gene matches: 7. The CDR3 consists of 17 residues. CDR3 coding DNA: TGCGCCAGCAGCCAAGATTTGGGGACAGCGCTGAACACTGAAGCTTTCTTT. It yields the protein CASSQDLGTALNTEAFF.

The sample holds many counts of this clonotype. The J gene is TRBJ2-1, the V gene TRBV5-1; TRBD2 agrees at 9 bases. Looked up from germline, CDR1 is SGHRS and CDR2 is YFSETQ. CDR3 length: 16 amino acids. With 0 bases clipped from V and 7 bases from J, the junction kept 8 bases outside the gene matches. The CDR3 nucleotides are TGCGCCAGCAGCTTGGTTGGCGGGGGGGCCTTAAATGAGCAGTTCTTC. Protein sequence: CASSLVGGGALNEQFF.

The sample holds a few counts of this clonotype. This chain connects TRBV3-1 to TRBJ1-2; 12 positions match TRBD1. V lost 4 bases and J lost 3; bases outside the gene matches: 9. CDR3 size: 17 residues. CDR1 is LGHDT, CDR2 YNNKEL, per germline (reference sequence). The chain's CDR3 is CASSLPGTGGGYYGYTF. CDR3 coding DNA: TGTGCCAGCAGCCTCCCCGGGACAGGGGGCGGGTACTATGGCTACACCTTC. The whole variable domain, remainder taken from reference TRBV3-1 and TRBJ1-2, is DTAVSQTPKYLVTQMGNDKSIKCEQNLGHDTMYWYKQDSKKFLKIMFSYNNKELIINETVPNRFSPKSPDKAHLNLHINSLELGDSAVYFCASSLPGTGGGYYGYTFGSGTRLTVV.

This clonotype was detected once. A much larger clone sits a single nucleotide away, making a read error possible. This chain uses TRBV7-9 with TRBJ2-4, with a tentative D call TRBD2 (7 bases). This CDR3 comprises 16 residues. From germline, CDR1 is SEHNR and CDR2 FQNEAQ (reference sequence). The CDR3 spells CASSPRGGVAKYIQYF. Here the CDR3 DNA reads TGTGCCAGCAGCCCCCGAGGGGGGGTCGCCAAATACATTCAGTACTTC.

This clonotype occurred a few times. The V and J genes are TRBV15 and TRBJ2-2; TRBD2 agrees at 7 bases. CDR3 length: 15 residues. Germline values: CDR1 LNHNV, CDR2 YYDKDF (reference sequence). V lost 0 bases, J lost 6 bases, and 4 bases stayed unmatched. This CDR3 is CATSRDLGGAGELFF. DNA of the CDR3: TGTGCCACCAGCAGAGATTTGGGGGGGGCCGGGGAGCTGTTTTTT. Complete variable domain (other parts from reference TRBV15 and TRBJ2-2): DAMVIQNPRYQVTQFGKPVTLSCSQTLNHNVMYWYQQKSSQAPKLLFHYYDKDFNNEADTPDNFQSRRPNTSFCFLDIRSPGLGDTAMYLCATSRDLGGAGELFFGEGSRLTVL.

This clonotype was recorded once. V gene TRBV11-2 combines with J gene TRBJ1-2; 9 nucleotides line up with TRBD1. The germline V gene encodes CDR1 SGHAT and CDR2 FQNNGV. The CDR3 length is 15 residues. The V and J ends lost 4 bases and 4 bases, in that order; junction bases with no gene match: 7. The CDR3 bases are TGTGCCAGCAGCTCGACAGGGGGGAGTTTCTATGGCTACACCTTC. Residues: CASSSTGGSFYGYTF. Drawing the rest from reference TRBV11-2 and TRBJ1-2, the complete variable domain is EAGVAQSPRYKIIEKRQSVAFWCNPISGHATLYWYQQILGQGPKLLIQFQNNGVVDDSQLPKDRFSAERLKGVDSTLKIQPAKLEDSAVYLCASSSTGGSFYGYTFGSGTRLTVV.

Ten or more counts support this clonotype. The chain couples TRBV9 to TRBJ2-6; unclear D gene. Per the germline V gene, CDR1 is SGDLS and CDR2 is YYNGEE. This CDR3 contains 15 residues. V was cut by 0 bases and J by 1 base, with 5 bases left in between. CDR3 sequence reads: CASSVVPSGANVLTF. The CDR3 region has the DNA TGTGCCAGCAGCGTAGTTCCGTCTGGGGCCAACGTCCTGACTTTC.

This chain connects TRBV7-2 to TRBJ2-5; 12 bases map to TRBD1. The CDR3 sequence is 16 residues long. J gave up 5 bases and V 4 bases, and 8 bases lay outside the gene matches. The germline CDR1 and CDR2 sequences are SGHTA and FQGNSA. CDR3 in DNA: TGTGCCAGCAGCTCCATTGGGACAGGGGGCTATGAGACCCAGTACTTC. The encoded protein is CASSSIGTGGYETQYF.

J is TRBJ2-5 and V is TRBV13, with 11 positions matching TRBD2. V dropped 8 bases and J dropped 3; count of bases not matched to a gene: 8. CDR3 length: 15 amino acids. CDR1 is PRHDT and CDR2 is FYEKMQ in the germline V gene (reference sequence). This CDR3 reads CASGASGGPKETQYF. The CDR3 nucleotides are TGTGCCAGCGGGGCTAGCGGGGGGCCCAAAGAGACCCAGTACTTC.

This clonotype showed up many times. The chain carries TRBV27 and TRBJ2-6; D is perhaps TRBD2 (7 bases). V lost 5 bases and J lost 3, with 14 bases in between. Germline CDR1 is MNHEY and CDR2 is SMNVEV (reference sequence). The CDR3 contains 16 residues. CDR3 residues: CASSGFGGRGANVLTF. Here the CDR3 DNA reads TGTGCCAGCAGTGGATTCGGGGGGCGTGGGGCCAACGTCCTGACTTTC.

This clonotype was counted many times. The chain carries TRBV29-1 and TRBJ1-5, with a tentative D call TRBD1 (5 bases). Between the trimmed V and J ends, which lost 4 bases and 1 base, there was a span of 8 bases. This CDR3 spans 13 amino acids. Germline assignment: CDR1 SQVTM and CDR2 ANQGSEA. The CDR3 spells CSVGGDSNQPQHF. As DNA, the CDR3 is TGCAGCGTTGGAGGGGACAGCAATCAGCCCCAGCATTTT.

Note on this clonotype: Likely a read error: the CDR3 ends without its conserved phenylalanine or tryptophan. V is TRBV19 and J is TRBJ2-1, with TRBD2 identical over 11 bases. CDR1 is LNHDA and CDR2 is SQIVND in the germline V gene (reference sequence). The CDR3 loop spans 14 amino acids. After removal of 6 bases from V and 4 bases from J, the junction contained 2 bases not matched to a gene. This chain's CDR3 is CASSTSGGYNEQFL. CDR3 nucleotides: TGTGCCAGTAGCACTAGCGGGGGATACAATGAGCAGTTCCTC.

This clonotype was recorded many times. The chain recombines TRBV30 with TRBJ2-3; 8 bases match TRBD2. CDR3 length: 17 amino acids. Germline CDR1 reads GTSNPN; CDR2 reads SVGIG (reference sequence). Trimming at V came to 3 bases and at J to 2 bases, leaving 13 bases not matched to a gene. CDR3 region: CAWRIAGGHLFTDTQYF. The DNA of the CDR3 is TGTGCCTGGAGGATCGCGGGGGGTCATCTCTTCACAGATACGCAGTATTTT.

As for this clonotype: Being one base from a much bigger clone, this may be a read error. The chain employs TRBV7-2 and TRBJ2-7, with unresolved D. V was pared by 8 bases and J by 3 bases, with 14 bases between. The CDR3 has 13 amino acids. From germline, CDR1 is SGHTA and CDR2 FQGNSA. CDR3 coding DNA: TGTGCCAGCGGCTCAGTATACAACTACGAGCAGTACTTC. The encoded protein is CASGSVYNYEQYF.

This clonotype was seen ten or more times. V gene TRBV7-9 combines with J gene TRBJ2-3, with D hard to call. Trimming shortened V by 4 bases and J by 1 base, and 15 bases separated the two germline ends. From germline, CDR1 is SEHNR and CDR2 FQNEAQ (reference sequence). This CDR3 is built from 16 residues. The CDR3 sequence: CASSSITSYGTDTQYF. CDR3 coding DNA: TGTGCCAGCAGCTCTATTACAAGCTACGGCACAGATACGCAGTATTTT.

This chain uses TRBV4-1 with TRBJ2-7; no reliable D call. V was pared by 0 bases and J by 0 bases, with 12 bases between. The length of the CDR3 is 16 residues. The V gene's germline CDR1 is MGHRA and CDR2 YSYEKL. The CDR3 is CASSQEGPTSSYEQYF. The CDR3 DNA reads as TGCGCCAGCAGCCAAGAGGGTCCGACGAGCTCCTACGAGCAGTACTTC.

In its sample, this clonotype was seen many times. The chain carries TRBV11-2 and TRBJ2-5; TRBD1 agrees at 7 bases. CDR3 length: 15 amino acids. Germline CDR1 SGHAT, CDR2 FQNNGV. J lost 1 base, V lost 6 bases, and 8 bases had no gene match. CDR3 residues: CASSYMTGSQETQYF. DNA for the CDR3: TGTGCCAGCAGTTATATGACAGGGAGCCAAGAGACCCAGTACTTC.

On this clonotype itself: This likely comes from a read error, as the CDR3 has no conserved phenylalanine or tryptophan at its end. The gene calls are TRBV11-2 and TRBJ2-7, with D uncertain. Germline lookup yields CDR1 SGHAT and CDR2 FQNNGV. V was cut by 0 bases and J by 2 bases, with 11 bases left in between. The CDR3 contains 15 residues. This chain's CDR3 is CASSLDRQATYEQYL. Here the CDR3 DNA reads TGTGCCAGCAGCTTAGATCGTCAGGCCACCTACGAGCAGTACCTC.

This chain uses TRBV28 with TRBJ2-3; the match to TRBD1 covers 8 bases. From germline, CDR1 is MDHEN and CDR2 SYDVKM. The CDR3 loop spans 16 amino acids. V shed 5 bases and J 3 bases; nucleotides not matched to a gene: 10. The CDR3 nucleotides read TGTGCCAGCAGTAGAGGGGCGGACAGGGTGACAGATACGCAGTATTTT. Translated: CASSRGADRVTDTQYF.

As concerns this clonotype: Just one base apart from a much larger clone, this may be a read error. The rearrangement uses TRBV7-9 and TRBJ2-7; weak D call: TRBD2 (5 bases). Germline CDR1 is SEHNR and CDR2 is FQNEAQ (reference sequence). The length of the CDR3 is 14 residues. The CDR3: CASSPPGEGRERYF. In DNA form, the CDR3 reads TGTGCCAGCAGCCCCCCAGGAGAGGGAAGAGAGCGGTACTTC.

This clonotype showed up many times. The chain combines TRBV20-1 with TRBJ1-1; D is possibly TRBD1 (6 bases). This CDR3 contains 15 residues. The V end was cut by 1 base, the J end by 0 bases, with 12 bases between. Germline values: CDR1 DFQATT, CDR2 SNEGSKA (reference sequence). The CDR3 region is CSARVPDRMNTEAFF. The CDR3 coding sequence is TGCAGTGCTAGAGTCCCCGACAGGATGAACACTGAAGCTTTCTTT.

The chain recombines TRBV30 with TRBJ2-3, with D possibly being TRBD1 (5 bases). The CDR3 has 14 residues. The germline V gene has CDR1 GTSNPN and CDR2 SVGIG (reference sequence). Trimming left V 0 bases short and J 1 base short, with 8 bases between. CDR3 amino acids: CAWSVGVGTDTQYF. The CDR3 region has the DNA TGTGCCTGGAGTGTAGGGGTGGGCACAGATACGCAGTATTTT.

Worth noting for this clonotype: This may arise from a read error, as a much more abundant clone is one base away. The chain has TRBV7-9 and TRBJ2-3, with a possible D match to TRBD2 (5 bases). From germline, CDR1 is SEHNR and CDR2 FQNEAQ (reference sequence). Deletions cut 8 bases from V and 4 bases from J, with 16 bases between. This CDR3 comprises 14 residues. CDR3 nucleotides: TGTGCCAGCTGGTCCAGGTTTAGCGCAGATACGCAGTATTTT. This gives the protein CASWSRFSADTQYF.

This clonotype was recorded at least ten times. The chain has TRBV12-3 or TRBV12-4 and TRBJ2-3; 8 positions agree with TRBD2. The CDR3 loop spans 15 amino acids. After removal of 3 bases from V and 2 bases from J, the junction contained 4 bases not matched to a gene. Here the CDR3 DNA reads TGTGCCAGCAGTTTTGAGCGGGGGCCCACAGATACGCAGTATTTT. As protein: CASSFERGPTDTQYF.

The CDR3 DNA sequence: TGCAGCGTCGAGACTAGCGGAGCCTACGAGCAGTACTTC. It specifies CSVETSGAYEQYF. The V gene is TRBV29-1, the J gene TRBJ2-7, with TRBD2 matching 9 bases. The CDR3 runs to 13 residues. V trimming: 6 bases; J trimming: 2 bases; junction bases outside the gene matches: 5. Germline CDR1 SQVTM, CDR2 ANQGSEA.

This clonotype was counted many times. J is TRBJ1-1 and V is TRBV2; D perhaps matches TRBD1 (6 bases). CDR3 length: 17 amino acids. Deletions cut 7 bases from V and 0 bases from J, with 21 bases between. CDR1 is SNHLY and CDR2 is FYNNEI in the germline V gene. The CDR3 coding sequence is TGTGCCAGCACCCTTAGGGGGGATGGCAGGATGAACACTGAAGCTTTCTTT. It encodes CASTLRGDGRMNTEAFF. Supplemented by reference TRBV2 and TRBJ1-1, the full variable domain reads EPEVTQTPSHQVTQMGQEVILRCVPISNHLYFYWYRQILGQKVEFLVSFYNNEISEKSEIFDDQFSVERPDGSNFTLKIRSTKLEDSAMYFCASTLRGDGRMNTEAFFGQGTRLTVV.

There are many counts of this clonotype. This chain joins TRBV19 and TRBJ2-5; D is perhaps TRBD1 (6 bases). The length of the CDR3 is 14 residues. Trimming shortened V by 9 bases and J by 1 base, and 15 bases separated the two germline ends. Germline V gene sequence: CDR1 LNHDA, CDR2 SQIVND (reference sequence). CDR3 loop: CASQGFGTQETQYF. The CDR3, as DNA: TGTGCCAGCCAGGGGTTCGGGACCCAAGAGACCCAGTACTTC.

To note about this clonotype: The junction differs from germline at one of its ends, possibly a read error. The V call is TRBV7-9, the J call TRBJ1-1; a possible D gene is TRBD1 (6 bases). Germline V gene sequence: CDR1 SEHNR, CDR2 FQNEAQ (reference sequence). The length of the CDR3 is 15 residues. The CDR3 DNA is TGTGCCAGCAGCACCTATACAGGGCAGAACACTGAAGCTCTCTTT. Its protein is CASSTYTGQNTEALF.

This clonotype was counted ten times or more. The rearrangement links TRBV3-1 to TRBJ1-1, with a possible D match to TRBD1 (6 bases). From germline, CDR1 is LGHDT and CDR2 YNNKEL (reference sequence). The CDR3 contains 13 residues. Trimming took 1 base from V and 7 from J, leaving 10 bases between them. CDR3 protein: CASSQAGQLEAFF. The CDR3 DNA reads TGTGCCAGCAGCCAAGCTGGACAGCTTGAAGCTTTCTTT.